This T cell receptor (beta chain) derives from a study of blood T cell repertoires in COVID-19. On the study more broadly: The United States, Italy and Spain provided the acute and convalescent COVID-19 samples. Sources were T cells, B-cell-depleted T cells, or PBMCs; the material itself was cDNA or gDNA.

V was cut by 5 bases and J by 7 bases, with 7 bases left in between. This CDR3 region has 11 residues. Looked up from germline, CDR1 is KGHDR and CDR2 is SFDVKD. The table came from immunoSEQ multiplex PCR; TCRdb's copy has only in-frame clones and leaves some out. Among approximately 63,000 clones listed, 86% were seen once. The chain uses TRBV24-1 and TRBJ1-2; TRBD1 might be the D (6 bases). The receptor's source is an elderly woman with acute or convalescent COVID-19. Sequencing input: peripheral blood. CDR3 protein: CATSAGVGYTF. For the CDR3, the DNA is TGTGCCACCAGTGCAGGGGTTGGCTACACCTTC.